This entry lists 27 T cell receptor beta chains sequenced from one sample in a study of blood T cell repertoires in COVID-19. Sequenced by immunoSEQ multiplex PCR; TCRdb stores in-frame clones only, minus some. The table shows under 150,000 clones, with around 84% occurring only once. Sequencing input: peripheral blood. These receptors were collected from a woman aged 40-49 years with acute or convalescent COVID-19.

The chain is built from TRBV19 and TRBJ2-1; D is perhaps TRBD1 (6 bases). CDR3 length equals 14 residues. Per the germline V gene, CDR1 is LNHDA and CDR2 is SQIVND (reference sequence). V lost 3 bases and J lost 8, with 14 bases in between. The CDR3 sequence: CASSIFGRGYEQFF. The CDR3, as DNA: TGTGCCAGTAGTATTTTCGGCAGGGGATATGAGCAGTTCTTC. The variable domain in full, with the rest retrieved from reference TRBV19 and TRBJ2-1, is DGGITQSPKYLFRKEGQNVTLSCEQNLNHDAMYWYRQDPGQGLRLIYYSQIVNDFQKGDIAEGYSVSREKKESFPLTVTSAQKNPTAFYLCASSIFGRGYEQFFGPGTRLTVL.

This clone was counted a few times. The chain uses TRBV27 and TRBJ2-2, with 7 bases lining up with TRBD2. Germline lookup yields CDR1 MNHEY and CDR2 SMNVEV (reference sequence). Trimming took 11 bases from V and 3 from J; bases not matched to a gene: 12. The CDR3 runs 15 residues. DNA for the CDR3: TGTGCCGTTGGGGGGGTCTCTTCGGACACCGGGGAGCTGTTTTTT. It encodes CAVGGVSSDTGELFF.

The V call is TRBV6-5, the J call TRBJ2-4; 14 nucleotides align to TRBD2. Germline-derived CDR1 and CDR2 are MNHEY and SVGAGI. CDR3 size: 14 residues. The V gene end was trimmed by 8 bases and the J gene end by 6 bases; junction bases not matched to a gene: 3. The CDR3 loop is CASGLAGGINIQYF. CDR3 bases: TGTGCCAGCGGACTAGCGGGGGGAATAAACATTCAGTACTTC.

This clone has just a few counts. This rearrangement joins TRBV5-1 to TRBJ1-4; D unclear. The V gene lost 4 bases and the J gene lost 5 bases, with 12 bases spanning the gap. CDR3 size: 14 residues. CDR1 is SGHRS and CDR2 is YFSETQ in the germline V gene. CDR3 sequence reads: CASSLTEPNEKLFF. The DNA for the CDR3 is TGCGCCAGCAGCCTGACTGAACCAAATGAAAAACTGTTTTTT.

The CDR3 loop reads CASSLTVTNYGYTF. The DNA of the CDR3 is TGTGCCAGCAGTCTGACAGTTACTAACTATGGCTACACCTTC. The V gene is TRBV5-5, the J gene TRBJ1-2, with D tentatively TRBD1 (5 bases). CDR1 is SGHKS, CDR2 YYEKEE, per germline (reference sequence). V was cut by 5 bases and J by 0 bases, with 11 bases left in between. This CDR3 spans 14 amino acids.

The rearrangement joins TRBV6-5 to TRBJ1-2, with a weak D call TRBD1 (6 bases). CDR1 is MNHEY and CDR2 is SVGAGI in the germline V gene. The CDR3 is made up of 15 amino acids. V was cut by 6 bases and J by 2 bases, with 16 bases left in between. The CDR3 DNA follows: TGTGCCAGCAGGACAGGAGAACGAAGAAACTATGGCTACACCTTC. Translation gives CASRTGERRNYGYTF.

The chain recombines TRBV4-1 with TRBJ2-1; 8 nucleotides line up with TRBD1. The junction had 10 bases not matched to a gene; V was cut back by 2 bases and J by 7 bases. CDR1 MGHRA and CDR2 YSYEKL come from the germline V gene. The length of the CDR3 is 16 residues. Written as DNA, the CDR3 is TGCGCCAGCAGCCAAACCGGGACAGGACCACCTAATGAGCAGTTCTTC. Its protein is CASSQTGTGPPNEQFF.

The chain joins TRBV19 to TRBJ2-2; 11 bases line up with TRBD1. The V gene end was trimmed by 11 bases and the J gene end by 7 bases; junction bases not matched to a gene: 12. The CDR3 spans 15 residues. Germline V CDR1 and CDR2: LNHDA, SQIVND (reference sequence). CDR3 amino acids: CASKPGQGANGELFF. The CDR3 region has the DNA TGTGCCTCAAAACCCGGACAGGGGGCTAACGGGGAGCTGTTTTTT.

The chain joins TRBV3-1 (or the pseudogene TRBV3-2) to TRBJ2-1; 7 nucleotides agree with TRBD1. The CDR3 spans 14 residues. Unmatched junction bases numbered 4, after V lost 4 bases and J lost 4 bases. CDR1 and CDR2 from the germline V gene are LGHDT and YNNKEL (reference sequence). The CDR3 loop is CASSPRDSYNEQFF. The CDR3 DNA sequence: TGTGCCAGCAGCCCCCGGGACAGTTACAATGAGCAGTTCTTC.

This clone was counted once. This chain uses TRBV7-9 with TRBJ1-2; D may be TRBD1 (5 bases). Trimming left V 1 base short and J 3 bases short, with 15 bases between. The CDR3 has 16 residues. CDR1 is SEHNR and CDR2 is FQNEAQ in the germline V gene (reference sequence). Here the CDR3 reads CASSLGGTSIDYGYTF. As DNA, the CDR3 is TGTGCCAGCAGCTTAGGCGGGACCTCAATAGACTATGGCTACACCTTC.

CDR3 sequence: CASSLDPDRSQPQHF. CDR3 coding DNA: TGCGCCAGCAGCTTGGATCCGGACAGGTCACAGCCCCAGCATTTT. This chain connects TRBV5-1 to TRBJ1-5; 7 nucleotides line up with TRBD1. Unmatched junction bases numbered 7, after V lost 0 bases and J lost 7 bases. This CDR3 is 15 amino acids long. The germline CDR1 and CDR2 sequences are SGHRS and YFSETQ.

The V and J genes are TRBV24-1 and TRBJ2-3; the match to TRBD1 covers 11 bases. With V trimmed by 4 bases and J by 3 bases, 5 bases remained unmatched. The germline V gene encodes CDR1 KGHDR and CDR2 SFDVKD. CDR3 size: 16 residues. The CDR3 protein is CATSDPGQGGTDTQYF. CDR3 bases: TGTGCCACCAGTGACCCGGGACAGGGGGGGACAGATACGCAGTATTTT.

The chain recombines TRBV25-1 with TRBJ1-1; D is ambiguous. CDR3 length: 12 amino acids. V dropped 4 bases and J dropped 7 bases, with 10 bases sitting between them. Looked up from germline, CDR1 is MGHDK and CDR2 is SYGVNS. CDR3 sequence: CASSGQNFEAFF. The CDR3 DNA reads as TGTGCCAGCAGTGGACAAAATTTTGAAGCTTTCTTT.

Only one count was recorded for this clone. This chain joins TRBV19 and TRBJ2-6; D remains unclear. Trimming cost V 10 bases and J 0 bases, with 13 bases left between them. From germline, CDR1 is LNHDA and CDR2 SQIVND (reference sequence). This CDR3 spans 15 amino acids. The CDR3: CATRRSNSGANVLTF. The CDR3 nucleotides are TGTGCCACCCGACGGAGCAACTCTGGGGCCAACGTCCTGACTTTC.

This clone has a handful of counts. This chain uses TRBV5-1 with TRBJ2-4; TRBD2 matches 9 bases. V shed 4 bases and J 2 bases; nucleotides not matched to a gene: 10. The CDR3 spans 17 residues. Germline CDR1 is SGHRS and CDR2 is YFSETQ. Written as DNA, the CDR3 is TGCGCCAGCAGCCCAGATCCGGGACTAGCTTCCAAAAACATTCAGTACTTC. Protein product: CASSPDPGLASKNIQYF.

This chain links TRBV6-6 with TRBJ1-1; 9 bases align to TRBD1. The CDR3 is 15 amino acids. The junction had 5 bases not matched to a gene; V was cut back by 5 bases and J by 1 base. In germline, CDR1 is MNHNY, CDR2 SVGAGI (reference sequence). CDR3 protein: CASSRPGQGNTEAFF. DNA for the CDR3: TGTGCCAGCAGTCGTCCGGGACAGGGGAACACTGAAGCTTTCTTT.

The rearrangement joins TRBV7-9 to TRBJ2-2; D gene unclear. V was clipped by 2 bases and J by 1 base, with 11 bases between them. This CDR3 spans 16 amino acids. Germline V gene data show CDR1 as SEHNR and CDR2 as FQNEAQ (reference sequence). The CDR3, as DNA: TGTGCCAGCAGCTTATTGGCGGCCCGGAACACCGGGGAGCTGTTTTTT. This encodes CASSLLAARNTGELFF.

In DNA, the CDR3 is TGCGCCAGCAGCTTGGACAGTGGGGTGGGGCACACTGAAGCTTTCTTT. Its translation: CASSLDSGVGHTEAFF. The gene calls are TRBV5-1 and TRBJ1-1; TRBD1 might be the D (5 bases). V was trimmed by 0 bases and J by 3 bases, leaving 15 bases between them. The CDR3 is 16 residues long. Germline lookup yields CDR1 SGHRS and CDR2 YFSETQ. Together with reference TRBV5-1 and TRBJ1-1, the CDR3 gives the full variable domain: KAGVTQTPRYLIKTRGQQVTLSCSPISGHRSVSWYQQTPGQGLQFLFEYFSETQRNKGNFPGRFSGRQFSNSRSEMNVSTLELGDSALYLCASSLDSGVGHTEAFFGQGTRLTVV.

The J gene is TRBJ1-2, the V gene TRBV27; TRBD1 matches at 9 bases. With V trimmed by 2 bases and J by 7 bases, 5 bases remained unmatched. CDR1 MNHEY and CDR2 SMNVEV come from the germline V gene (reference sequence). This CDR3 has 14 amino acids. CDR3 amino acids: CASSLTGGASGYTF. Written as DNA, the CDR3 is TGTGCCAGCAGTTTAACAGGGGGCGCGAGTGGCTACACCTTC.

This clone was observed a few times. The rearrangement joins TRBV7-2 to TRBJ2-4; 8 bases are shared with TRBD2. Trimming removed 5 bases from V and 1 base from J; junction bases left unmatched: 13. Germline V gene data show CDR1 as SGHTA and CDR2 as FQGNSA. The CDR3 is made up of 18 amino acids. CDR3 in DNA: TGTGCCAGCAGCCCCGATCTACTAGCGGTGAGGGCCAAAAACATTCAGTACTTC. Encoded protein: CASSPDLLAVRAKNIQYF. Complete variable domain (other parts from reference TRBV7-2 and TRBJ2-4): GAGVSQSPSNKVTEKGKDVELRCDPISGHTALYWYRQSLGQGLEFLIYFQGNSAPDKSGLPSDRFSAERTGGSVSTLTIQRTQQEDSAVYLCASSPDLLAVRAKNIQYFGAGTRLSVL.

The chain couples TRBV19 to TRBJ1-1; D perhaps matches TRBD1 (5 bases). This CDR3 comprises 16 residues. Germline V lookup: CDR1 LNHDA, CDR2 SQIVND (reference sequence). V lost 1 base to trimming and J lost 1 base, with 13 bases between them. The CDR3 is CASSIGGGVRNTEAFF. The CDR3 DNA reads TGTGCCAGTAGTATAGGTGGGGGGGTTCGGAACACTGAAGCTTTCTTT.

The chain has TRBV30 and TRBJ1-1; D might be TRBD1 (5 bases). The CDR3 has 13 residues. The V and J ends lost 1 base and 0 bases respectively, with 6 bases between them. Germline V gene data show CDR1 as GTSNPN and CDR2 as SVGIG (reference sequence). The CDR3 loop reads CAWSAGLNTEAFF. For the CDR3, the DNA is TGTGCCTGGAGTGCAGGGCTGAACACTGAAGCTTTCTTT.

CDR3 in amino acids: CASSTPRTGNYGYTF. The CDR3 DNA follows: TGTGCCAGCAGCACGCCTCGGACAGGGAACTATGGCTACACCTTC. This chain connects TRBV6-5 to TRBJ1-2, with TRBD1 matching 8 bases. V dropped 6 bases and J dropped 2; count of bases not matched to a gene: 8. There are 15 residues in the CDR3. Germline CDR1 and CDR2: MNHEY and SVGAGI.

The V and J genes are TRBV6-6 and TRBJ1-1, with a weak D call TRBD1 (6 bases). Looked up from germline, CDR1 is MNHNY and CDR2 is SVGAGI (reference sequence). This CDR3 has 14 amino acids. Trimming pared 2 bases from V and 6 bases from J, leaving 13 bases between. The CDR3, as DNA: TGTGCCAGCAGTTACGCCAGGGGTATCGCTGAAGCTTTCTTT. Residues: CASSYARGIAEAFF.

This sequence joins TRBV4-2 and TRBJ2-4; 7 positions agree with TRBD1. With V trimmed by 2 bases and J by 1 base, 8 bases remained unmatched. The length of the CDR3 is 17 residues. The germline CDR1 and CDR2 sequences are LGHNA and YNFKEQ. The CDR3 DNA reads TGTGCCAGCAGCCAATTTGGGGTGGACAGGGCCAAAAACATTCAGTACTTC. Residues: CASSQFGVDRAKNIQYF.

The J gene is TRBJ1-2, the V gene TRBV4-2; weak D call: TRBD1 (6 bases). The germline gives CDR1 LGHNA, CDR2 YNFKEQ. V was pared by 3 bases and J by 2 bases, with 10 bases between. This CDR3 comprises 14 residues. The CDR3 loop is CASSQAGQNYGYTF. In DNA form, the CDR3 reads TGTGCCAGCAGCCAGGCCGGACAGAACTATGGCTACACCTTC.

The V gene is TRBV29-1, the J gene TRBJ1-1; 7 nucleotides match TRBD1. The CDR3 sequence is 13 residues long. The germline V gene has CDR1 SQVTM and CDR2 ANQGSEA. J gave up 1 base and V 7 bases, and 6 bases lay outside the gene matches. The CDR3 spells CSALRDRNTEAFF. CDR3 nucleotide sequence: TGCAGCGCACTCCGGGACAGGAACACTGAAGCTTTCTTT.